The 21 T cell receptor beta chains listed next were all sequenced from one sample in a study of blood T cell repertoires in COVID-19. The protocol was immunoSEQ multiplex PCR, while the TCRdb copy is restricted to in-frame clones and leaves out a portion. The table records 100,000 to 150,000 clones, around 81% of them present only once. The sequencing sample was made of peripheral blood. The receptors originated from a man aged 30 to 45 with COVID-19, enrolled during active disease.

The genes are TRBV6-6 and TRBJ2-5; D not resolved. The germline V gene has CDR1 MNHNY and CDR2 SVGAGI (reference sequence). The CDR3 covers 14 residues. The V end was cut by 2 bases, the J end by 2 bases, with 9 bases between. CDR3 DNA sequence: TGTGCCAGCAGTTACCCCTCCAGGCAAGAGACCCAGTACTTC. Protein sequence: CASSYPSRQETQYF.

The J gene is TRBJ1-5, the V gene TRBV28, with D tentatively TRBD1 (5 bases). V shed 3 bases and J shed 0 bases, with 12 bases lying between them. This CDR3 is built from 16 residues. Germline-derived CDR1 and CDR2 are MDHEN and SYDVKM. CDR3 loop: CASSFRVIYSNQPQHF. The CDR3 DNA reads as TGTGCCAGCAGTTTCAGGGTTATCTATAGCAATCAGCCCCAGCATTTT.

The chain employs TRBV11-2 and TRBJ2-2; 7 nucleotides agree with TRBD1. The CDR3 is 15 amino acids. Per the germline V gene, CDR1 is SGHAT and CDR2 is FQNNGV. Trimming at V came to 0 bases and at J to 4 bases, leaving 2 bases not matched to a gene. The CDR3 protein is CASSLDRGRTGELFF. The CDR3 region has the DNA TGTGCCAGCAGCTTAGATAGGGGGCGCACCGGGGAGCTGTTTTTT.

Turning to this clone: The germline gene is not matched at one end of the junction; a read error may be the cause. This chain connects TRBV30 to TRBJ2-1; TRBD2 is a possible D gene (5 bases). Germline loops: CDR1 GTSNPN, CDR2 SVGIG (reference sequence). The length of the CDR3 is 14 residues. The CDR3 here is CAWSVGGVRERNLF. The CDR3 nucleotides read TGTGCCTGGAGTGTGGGCGGCGTGAGGGAGAGGAATCTCTTC.

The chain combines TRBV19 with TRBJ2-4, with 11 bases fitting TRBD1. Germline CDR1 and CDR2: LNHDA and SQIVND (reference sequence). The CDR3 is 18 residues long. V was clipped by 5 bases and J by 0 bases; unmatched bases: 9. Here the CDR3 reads CASSRTGGTNLAKNIQYF. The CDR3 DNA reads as TGTGCCAGTAGTCGGACAGGGGGCACTAATTTAGCCAAAAACATTCAGTACTTC.

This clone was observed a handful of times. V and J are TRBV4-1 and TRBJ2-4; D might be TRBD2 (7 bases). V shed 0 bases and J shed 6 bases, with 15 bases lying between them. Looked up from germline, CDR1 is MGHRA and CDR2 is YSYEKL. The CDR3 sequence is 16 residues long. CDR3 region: CASSQDRGGAGNIQYF. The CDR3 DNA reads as TGCGCCAGCAGCCAAGATCGAGGGGGGGCGGGAAACATTCAGTACTTC.

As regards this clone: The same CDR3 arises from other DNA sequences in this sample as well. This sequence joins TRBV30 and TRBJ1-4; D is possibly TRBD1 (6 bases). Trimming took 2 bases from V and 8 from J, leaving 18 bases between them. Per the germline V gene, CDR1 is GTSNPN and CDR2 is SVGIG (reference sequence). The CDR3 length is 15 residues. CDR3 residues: CAWSPEDRVNEKLFF. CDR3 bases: TGTGCCTGGAGTCCCGAGGACAGAGTAAACGAAAAACTGTTTTTT.

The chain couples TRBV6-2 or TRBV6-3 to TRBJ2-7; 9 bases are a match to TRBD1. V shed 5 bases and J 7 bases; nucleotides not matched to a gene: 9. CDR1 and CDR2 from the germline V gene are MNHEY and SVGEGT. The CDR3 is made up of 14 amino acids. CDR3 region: CASSRPGQGGEQYF. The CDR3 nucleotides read TGTGCCAGCAGTAGACCGGGACAGGGTGGGGAGCAGTACTTC.

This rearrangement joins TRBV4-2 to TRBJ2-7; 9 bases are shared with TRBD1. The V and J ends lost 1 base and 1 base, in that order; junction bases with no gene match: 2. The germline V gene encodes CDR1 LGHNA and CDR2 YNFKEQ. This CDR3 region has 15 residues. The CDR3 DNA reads TGTGCCAGCAGCCAAGGACAGGGGGATTCCTACGAGCAGTACTTC. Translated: CASSQGQGDSYEQYF.

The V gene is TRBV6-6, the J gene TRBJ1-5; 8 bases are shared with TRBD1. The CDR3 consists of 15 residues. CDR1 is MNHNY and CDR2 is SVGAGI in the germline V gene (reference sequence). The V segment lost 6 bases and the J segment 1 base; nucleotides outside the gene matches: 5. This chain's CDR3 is CASSDRGGSNQPQHF. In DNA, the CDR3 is TGTGCCAGCAGCGACAGGGGTGGCAGCAATCAGCCCCAGCATTTT.

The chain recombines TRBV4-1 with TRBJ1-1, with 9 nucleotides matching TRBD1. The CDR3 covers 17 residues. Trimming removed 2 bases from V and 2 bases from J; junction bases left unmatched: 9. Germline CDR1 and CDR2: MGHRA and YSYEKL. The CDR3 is CASSQNRGQGANTEAFF. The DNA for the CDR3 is TGCGCCAGCAGCCAAAATAGGGGACAGGGTGCTAACACTGAAGCTTTCTTT.

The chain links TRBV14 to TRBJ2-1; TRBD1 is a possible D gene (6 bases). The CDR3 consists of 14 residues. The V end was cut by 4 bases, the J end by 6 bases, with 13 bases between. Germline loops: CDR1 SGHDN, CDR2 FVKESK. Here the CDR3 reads CASSPNRAGNEQFF. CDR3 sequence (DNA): TGTGCCAGCAGCCCAAACAGGGCCGGCAATGAGCAGTTCTTC.

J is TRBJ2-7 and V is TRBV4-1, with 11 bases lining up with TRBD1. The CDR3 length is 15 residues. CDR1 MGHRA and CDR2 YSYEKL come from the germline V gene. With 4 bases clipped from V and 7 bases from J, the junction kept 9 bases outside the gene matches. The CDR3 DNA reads TGCGCCAGCAGCCGCGGACAGGGGGCGCTGGGAGAGCAGTACTTC. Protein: CASSRGQGALGEQYF.

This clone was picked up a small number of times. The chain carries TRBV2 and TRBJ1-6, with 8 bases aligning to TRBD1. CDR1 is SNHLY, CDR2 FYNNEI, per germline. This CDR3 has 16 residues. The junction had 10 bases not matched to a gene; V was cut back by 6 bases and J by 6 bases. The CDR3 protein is CASRGVGTGLNSPLHF. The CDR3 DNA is TGTGCCAGCAGAGGAGTTGGGACAGGCCTTAATTCACCCCTCCACTTT.

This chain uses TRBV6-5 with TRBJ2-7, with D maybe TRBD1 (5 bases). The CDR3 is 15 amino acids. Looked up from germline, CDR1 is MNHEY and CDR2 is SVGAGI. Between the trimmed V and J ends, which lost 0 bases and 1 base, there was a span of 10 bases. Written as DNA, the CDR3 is TGTGCCAGCAGTTACTCCAGGGATGGGTCCTACGAGCAGTACTTC. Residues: CASSYSRDGSYEQYF.

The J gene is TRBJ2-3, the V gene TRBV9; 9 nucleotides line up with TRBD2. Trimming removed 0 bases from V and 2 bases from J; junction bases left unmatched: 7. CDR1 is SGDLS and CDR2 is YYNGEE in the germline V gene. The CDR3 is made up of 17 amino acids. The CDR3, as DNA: TGTGCCAGCAGCGTAGCGGGACTAGCATTATACACAGATACGCAGTATTTT. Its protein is CASSVAGLALYTDTQYF.

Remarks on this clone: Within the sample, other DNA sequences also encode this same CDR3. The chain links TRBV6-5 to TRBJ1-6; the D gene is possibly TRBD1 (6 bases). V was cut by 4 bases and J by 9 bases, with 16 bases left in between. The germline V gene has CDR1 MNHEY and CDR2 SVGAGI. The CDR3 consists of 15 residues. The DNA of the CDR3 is TGTGCCAGCAGTTGGACTGGGGGGGCCGGTTCACCCCTCCACTTT. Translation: CASSWTGGAGSPLHF.

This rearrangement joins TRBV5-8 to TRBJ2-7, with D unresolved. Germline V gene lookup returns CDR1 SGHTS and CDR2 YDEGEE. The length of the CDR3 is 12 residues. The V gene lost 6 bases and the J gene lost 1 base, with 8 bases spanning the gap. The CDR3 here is CASTRSSYEQYF. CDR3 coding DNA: TGTGCCAGCACTCGGAGTTCCTACGAGCAGTACTTC.

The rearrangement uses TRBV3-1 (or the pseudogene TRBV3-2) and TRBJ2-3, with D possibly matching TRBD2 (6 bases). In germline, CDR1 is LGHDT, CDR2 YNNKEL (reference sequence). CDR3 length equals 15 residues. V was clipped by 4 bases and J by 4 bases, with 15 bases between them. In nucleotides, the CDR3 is TGTGCCAGCAGCCCCGGGACTTTAGGGGCAGATACGCAGTATTTT. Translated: CASSPGTLGADTQYF.

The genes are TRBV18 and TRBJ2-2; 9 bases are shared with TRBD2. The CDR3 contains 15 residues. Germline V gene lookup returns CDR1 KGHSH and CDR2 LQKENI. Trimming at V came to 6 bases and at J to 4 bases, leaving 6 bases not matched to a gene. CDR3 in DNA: TGTGCCAGCTCCCCGGGACTAGCTGTCACCGGGGAGCTGTTTTTT. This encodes CASSPGLAVTGELFF.

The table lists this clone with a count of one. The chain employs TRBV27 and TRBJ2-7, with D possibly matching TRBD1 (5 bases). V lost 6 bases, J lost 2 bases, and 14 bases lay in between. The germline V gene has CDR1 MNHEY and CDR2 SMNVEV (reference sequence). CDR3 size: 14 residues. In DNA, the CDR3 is TGTGCCAGCAGCAGCCAGGGTACCCCCTACGAGCAGTACTTC. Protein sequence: CASSSQGTPYEQYF.